The subject of this entry is one TCR beta chain. Clones were read by immunoSEQ multiplex PCR, and TCRdb kept only the in-frame ones, dropping some. The sample records about 250,000 clones, about 85% being singletons. CDR3 length: 14 amino acids. Trimming stripped 8 bases from V and 7 bases from J, with 18 bases between. Germline CDR1 reads MNHEY; CDR2 reads SVGAGI. This entry belongs to a study of blood T cell repertoires in COVID-19. Study details: Specimens from acute and convalescent COVID-19 originated in the United States, Italy and Spain. Sources were T cells, B-cell-depleted T cells, or PBMCs; the material itself was cDNA or gDNA.

The Seattle site enrolled patients during active infection and followed them longitudinally. The genes are TRBV6-5 and TRBJ2-1, with D possibly being TRBD1 (7 bases). This clonotype was sampled from a human donor with COVID-19, enrolled during active disease. The donor label of this sample is uncertain. The sample comprised peripheral blood. The CDR3, as DNA: TGTGCCAGCTCCCCCTCAGGGGGGCGGAATGAGCAGTTCTTC. This codes for CASSPSGGRNEQFF.